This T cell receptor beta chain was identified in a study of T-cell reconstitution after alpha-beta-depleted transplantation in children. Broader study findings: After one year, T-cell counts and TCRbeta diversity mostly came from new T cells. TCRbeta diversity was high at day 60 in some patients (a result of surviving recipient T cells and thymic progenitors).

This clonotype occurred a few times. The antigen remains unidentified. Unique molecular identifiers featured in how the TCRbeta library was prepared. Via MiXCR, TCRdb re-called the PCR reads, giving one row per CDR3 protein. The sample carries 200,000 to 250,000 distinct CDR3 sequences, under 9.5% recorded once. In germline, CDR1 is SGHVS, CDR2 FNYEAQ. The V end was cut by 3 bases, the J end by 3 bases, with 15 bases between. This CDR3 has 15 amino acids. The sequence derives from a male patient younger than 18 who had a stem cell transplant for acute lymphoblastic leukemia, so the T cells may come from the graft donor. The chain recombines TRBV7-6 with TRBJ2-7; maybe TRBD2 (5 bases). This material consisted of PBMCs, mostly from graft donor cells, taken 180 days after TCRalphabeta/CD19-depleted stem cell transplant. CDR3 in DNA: TGTGCCAGCAGCTTTTCGATAAACGGACTCTACGAGCAGTACTTC. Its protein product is CASSFSINGLYEQYF. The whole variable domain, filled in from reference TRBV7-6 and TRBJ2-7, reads GAGVSQSPRYKVTKRGQDVALRCDPISGHVSLYWYRQALGQGPEFLTYFNYEAQQDKSGLPNDRFSAERPEGSISTLTIQRTEQRDSAMYRCASSFSINGLYEQYFGPGTRLTVT.